Here is one T cell receptor beta chain with its context. The target antigen is unknown. These data belong to a study of cytomegalovirus exposure and HLA in healthy donors. Whole-study results and caveats: Differences between HLA loci emerged in a later analysis of TCR association rates, with DRB1 most and HLA-C fewest. TRBV6-2, TRBV6-3 and other indistinguishable V segments were excluded.

The CDR3 covers 14 residues. Germline CDR1 is ENHRY and CDR2 is SYGVKD. With V trimmed by 6 bases and J by 6 bases, 4 bases remained unmatched. PCR primers comprised 60 Vbeta and 13 Jbeta primers. Method: immunoSEQ multiplex PCR; TCRdb's copy keeps in-frame clones and lacks some. The profile shows under 200,000 clones, approximately 82% of them singletons. The sequence derives from a male donor in good health and CMV-seropositive. Sequencing used PBMCs. This rearrangement joins TRBV10-3 to TRBJ2-5, with TRBD2 matching 13 bases. In DNA, the CDR3 is TGTGCCATCAGCGGACTAGCGGGAGTCAAGACCCAGTACTTC. This sequence encodes CAISGLAGVKTQYF.